This is a list of T cell receptor beta chains from one sample in a study of cytomegalovirus exposure and HLA in healthy donors. The repertoire was sequenced with immunoSEQ multiplex PCR; TCRdb's copy has only in-frame clones and lacks some. Of approximately 190,000 clones in the sample, 75% to 85% were seen once. The material sequenced was PBMCs. All receptors derive from a woman aged 18-29 years in good health and CMV-seronegative. CDR3s include the opening cysteine and the closing phenylalanine or tryptophan. A D gene is named only where the DNA matches it firmly.

J	D	V	CDR3
TRBJ2-3	TRBD2	TRBV15	CATSRASGRASPDTQYF
TRBJ1-5	NA	TRBV21-1	CASSKEARVRQPQHF
TRBJ1-6	NA	TRBV30	CAWSPQRTLHF
TRBJ1-5	NA	TRBV7-9	CASSLGAHNQPQHF
TRBJ2-5	TRBD2	TRBV4-1	CASSPGLAGKEETQYF
TRBJ1-5	NA	TRBV4-1	CASSQDRVNQPQHF
TRBJ2-1	TRBD2	TRBV7-8	CASSLRLAGYGSYNEQFF
TRBJ2-7	NA	TRBV7-8	CASSLVFYEQYF
TRBJ1-2	NA	TRBV5-1	CASSLKGRGSGYTF
TRBJ2-5	NA	TRBV7-8	CVSSFLPGSETQYF
TRBJ1-2	NA	TRBV10-1	CASSESRTDYGYTF